These 11 T cell receptor beta chains were all obtained from the same sample, sequenced in a study of cytomegalovirus exposure and HLA in healthy donors. 60 Vbeta and 13 Jbeta primers were used in PCR. TCRdb keeps only in-frame clones here, not all; method: immunoSEQ multiplex PCR. The table has roughly 190,000 clones, around four fifths seen once. Material: PBMCs. The receptors originated from a female donor in good health and CMV-seronegative.

The chain recombines TRBV9 with TRBJ1-1; weak D call: TRBD1 (6 bases). CDR1 SGDLS and CDR2 YYNGEE come from the germline V gene. The CDR3 covers 13 residues. The V end was cut by 5 bases, the J end by 5 bases, with 13 bases between. This CDR3 is CASSTGIGTEAFF. In DNA, the CDR3 is TGTGCCAGCAGTACAGGGATAGGGACTGAAGCTTTCTTT.

CDR3 nucleotide sequence: TGTGCCAGCAGCCCGTACAACACAGATACGCAGTATTTT. Translating it yields CASSPYNTDTQYF. V is TRBV7-2 and J is TRBJ2-3; D call uncertain. There are 13 residues in the CDR3. The germline V and J ends were trimmed by 5 bases and 2 bases, with 8 bases remaining between them. Germline-derived CDR1 and CDR2 are SGHTA and FQGNSA.

The chain couples TRBV6-1 to TRBJ1-2; weak D call: TRBD1 (6 bases). Germline CDR1 and CDR2: MNHNS and SASEGT. This CDR3 is built from 13 residues. Trimming removed 6 bases at V and 4 bases at J, with 12 bases between. Here the CDR3 reads CASSSQGGYGYTF. The CDR3 DNA reads TGTGCCAGCAGCTCACAGGGCGGCTATGGCTACACCTTC.

The V and J genes are TRBV7-2 and TRBJ2-7; weak D call: TRBD2 (6 bases). Looked up from germline, CDR1 is SGHTA and CDR2 is FQGNSA. The length of the CDR3 is 14 residues. Trimming removed 4 bases at V and 6 bases at J, with 16 bases between. The CDR3 DNA reads as TGTGCCAGCAGCTCGGGACTCGCCTTGGGCGAGCAGTACTTC. Protein: CASSSGLALGEQYF. The variable domain in full, with the rest retrieved from reference TRBV7-2 and TRBJ2-7, is GAGVSQSPSNKVTEKGKDVELRCDPISGHTALYWYRQSLGQGLEFLIYFQGNSAPDKSGLPSDRFSAERTGGSVSTLTIQRTQQEDSAVYLCASSSGLALGEQYFGPGTRLTVT.

The chain recombines TRBV7-2 with TRBJ1-1, with D unresolved. There are 12 residues in the CDR3. V was cut by 10 bases and J by 3 bases, with 12 bases left in between. Germline lookup yields CDR1 SGHTA and CDR2 FQGNSA. The CDR3: CANYIPDTEAFF. The CDR3 nucleotides are TGTGCCAACTATATCCCGGACACTGAAGCTTTCTTT. Filled out from reference TRBV7-2 and TRBJ1-1, the complete variable domain reads GAGVSQSPSNKVTEKGKDVELRCDPISGHTALYWYRQSLGQGLEFLIYFQGNSAPDKSGLPSDRFSAERTGGSVSTLTIQRTQQEDSAVYLCANYIPDTEAFFGQGTRLTVV.

This clone was seen a handful of times. The CDR3 reads CASTTAGLSYNEQFF. The CDR3, as DNA: TGTGCCAGCACCACAGCGGGGCTGTCCTACAATGAGCAGTTCTTC. The chain combines TRBV7-9 with TRBJ2-1; 7 bases fit TRBD2. The CDR3 length is 15 residues. CDR1 and CDR2 (germline): SEHNR, FQNEAQ (reference sequence). V shed 7 bases and J 1 base; nucleotides not matched to a gene: 7.

The rearrangement links TRBV7-2 to TRBJ2-3; 13 bases are shared with TRBD2. The junction had 4 bases not matched to a gene; V was cut back by 1 base and J by 6 bases. CDR3 length: 16 residues. Germline CDR1 and CDR2: SGHTA and FQGNSA. CDR3 sequence (DNA): TGTGCCAGCAGCTTAGTAGGGACTAGCGGGACCGATACGCAGTATTTT. This translates into CASSLVGTSGTDTQYF. The complete variable domain, with remaining parts taken from reference TRBV7-2 and TRBJ2-3, reads GAGVSQSPSNKVTEKGKDVELRCDPISGHTALYWYRQSLGQGLEFLIYFQGNSAPDKSGLPSDRFSAERTGGSVSTLTIQRTQQEDSAVYLCASSLVGTSGTDTQYFGPGTRLTVL.

The rearrangement joins TRBV30 to TRBJ2-1, with TRBD2 as a possible D gene (5 bases). Trimming cost V 5 bases and J 3 bases, with 20 bases left between them. Germline V gives CDR1 GTSNPN, CDR2 SVGIG (reference sequence). This CDR3 is 16 amino acids long. CDR3 residues: CAWAGGAGVYYNEQFF. The CDR3 nucleotides are TGTGCCTGGGCGGGTGGCGCCGGGGTTTACTACAATGAGCAGTTCTTC.

The J gene is TRBJ2-2, the V gene TRBV7-2; a possible D gene is TRBD1 (5 bases). In germline, CDR1 is SGHTA, CDR2 FQGNSA. The CDR3 sequence is 16 residues long. Trimming removed 5 bases from V and 2 bases from J, with 15 bases in between. The CDR3 DNA reads TGTGCCAGCAGCCCCGGGCCCGGACATAACACCGGGGAGCTGTTTTTT. It yields the protein CASSPGPGHNTGELFF.

This chain uses TRBV27 with TRBJ2-3; D might be TRBD2 (5 bases). CDR1 and CDR2 from the germline V gene are MNHEY and SMNVEV (reference sequence). Trimming pared 6 bases from V and 1 base from J, leaving 11 bases between. The length of the CDR3 is 14 residues. CDR3: CASSLERGTDTQYF. The CDR3 nucleotides read TGTGCCAGCAGCCTTGAGAGGGGCACAGATACGCAGTATTTT.

The gene calls are TRBV6-1 and TRBJ1-5, with D possibly matching TRBD1 (6 bases). The V gene's germline CDR1 is MNHNS and CDR2 SASEGT. The CDR3 contains 16 residues. The V end lost 2 bases, the J end lost 5 bases, and 16 bases lay between the germline ends. The CDR3: CASSESFYRVDQPQHF. As DNA, the CDR3 is TGTGCCAGCAGTGAATCGTTTTACAGGGTGGATCAGCCCCAGCATTTT.